This T cell receptor beta chain emerged from a study of blood T cell repertoires in COVID-19 (TCRdb year 2020). Concerning the study at large: Samples covering the acute and convalescent phases of COVID-19 were provided by collaborators in the United States, Italy and Spain. The prospective study material was composed of cDNA or gDNA derived from T cells, B-cell-depleted T cells, or PBMCs. The dataset comprised deeply sampled blood TCRbeta repertoires from subjects exposed to, actively infected with, or recovered from COVID-19. The repertoires were released in a freely available public database meant as a resource for research on the immune response to SARS-CoV-2. The samples were drawn from the first 160 participants of the ongoing ImmuneRACE study and from more than 1,000 subjects provided by 6 global collaborators. Sample metadata almost always included a de-identified subject ID, COVID-19 status, age in years and sex. Where available, HLA class I and class II types were obtained from metadata supplied by the sample provider rather than from assay-based typing.

Collaborating institutions collected whole blood in K2EDTA tubes following their own protocols. For TCRbeta analysis, collaborators shipped samples as frozen whole blood, isolated PBMCs, or DNA extracted from either of those sample types. Remarks on this clone: The antigen this receptor binds is unknown. Per-base qualities were not stored, and no clone one base away is much larger.

From the germline V gene (reference sequence), CDR1 is SGHKS and CDR2 is YYEKEE. Trimming takes 2 bases from V and 8 bases from J, and the germline ends sit 7 bases apart. The CDR3 goes from the cysteine to the phenylalanine over 12 residues. Kept here is only the CDR3 DNA, which spans 36 bases and is read in frame from base 1. Overall study outcomes, separate from this receptor: The amount of clinical and demographic metadata varied by source and participant and was provided uncurated.

TCRbeta CDR3 regions were amplified from genomic DNA by means of the immunoSEQ Assay, a bias-controlled multiplex PCR. As for the original processing: Nucleated cell counts per sample were estimated from amplification of reference gene primers within the assay. To quantify the absolute abundance of each unique TCRbeta CDR3 rearrangement, sequence reads were collapsed and filtered. For each sample, productive Simpson clonality was calculated as the square root of Simpson's diversity index over productive rearrangements. Imported from immuneACCESS, the table was reduced by TCRdb to in-frame sequences with V and J called. These copies leave out some clones; in studies compared against another copy, an unresolved V gene accounts for under half, and the cause of the remainder is not known. Clone size and V and J calls were adopted from that table, with D and trimming inferred from the DNA. For this sample there are roughly 100,000 clones; roughly 85% appear just once. The ten biggest clones cover 2.1% of the sample.

This chain is built from TRBV5-5 and TRBJ2-2, and TRBD2 may be the D gene, going by 5 matching bases. This sequence was found in a human donor in a cohort sampled during active COVID-19. The sequencing sample was made of peripheral blood. The DNA sequence reads TGTGCCAGCAGCTTAATAGCGGGGGAGCTGTTTTTT. It specifies CASSLIAGELFF.